Presented here are 14 T cell receptor beta chains from one specimen sequenced in a study of T cells in localized non-small cell lung cancer. The repertoire was sequenced with immunoSEQ multiplex PCR; TCRdb's copy has only in-frame clones and lacks some. The table has about 29,000 clones, roughly nine tenths seen once. The sequencing used peripheral blood, collected before any cancer treatment. All receptors derive from a woman aged 35 to 69 with stage I lung adenocarcinoma.

The chain combines TRBV11-2 with TRBJ2-2; tentative D call: TRBD1 (5 bases). The CDR3 totals 14 residues. V lost 0 bases to trimming and J lost 5 bases, with 7 bases between them. Germline values: CDR1 SGHAT, CDR2 FQNNGV. The CDR3: CASSLDRTTGELFF. The DNA for the CDR3 is TGTGCCAGCAGCTTAGACAGGACAACCGGGGAGCTGTTTTTT.

Only a few counts were recorded for this clone. The gene calls are TRBV9 and TRBJ2-5, with 9 bases lining up with TRBD1. Germline V gives CDR1 SGDLS, CDR2 YYNGEE. This CDR3 has 18 residues. With V trimmed by 0 bases and J by 5 bases, 14 bases remained unmatched. The DNA for the CDR3 is TGTGCCAGCAGCGTAGGCGGGCTTCTGGGACAGGGATTGGAGACCCAGTACTTC. Translating gives CASSVGGLLGQGLETQYF.

The rearrangement uses TRBV2 and TRBJ2-1, with D possibly TRBD1 on 5 matching bases. The germline gives CDR1 SNHLY, CDR2 FYNNEI. Trimming pared 6 bases from V and 0 bases from J, leaving 12 bases between. The CDR3 is 15 residues long. Written as DNA, the CDR3 is TGTGCCAGCAGAGAGGACATCCTCTCCTACAATGAGCAGTTCTTC. Its translation is CASREDILSYNEQFF.

The chain employs TRBV7-3 and TRBJ2-3; 14 bases align to TRBD2. J lost 5 bases, V lost 0 bases, and 1 base had no gene match. The CDR3 length is 16 residues. The V gene's germline CDR1 is SGHTA and CDR2 FQGTGA. The CDR3 sequence: CASSLTGTSGRDTQYF. CDR3 nucleotides: TGTGCCAGCAGCTTAACCGGGACTAGCGGGAGAGATACGCAGTATTTT.

V is TRBV13 and J is TRBJ1-1, with a weak D call TRBD1 (6 bases). There are 14 residues in the CDR3. Trimming removed 5 bases from V and 2 bases from J, with 12 bases in between. Germline V lookup: CDR1 PRHDT, CDR2 FYEKMQ (reference sequence). DNA for the CDR3: TGTGCCAGCAGCACCCGAGGGGGAAACACTGAAGCTTTCTTT. Translated: CASSTRGGNTEAFF. The entire variable domain, with the rest obtained from reference TRBV13 and TRBJ1-1, is as follows: AAGVIQSPRHLIKEKRETATLKCYPIPRHDTVYWYQQGPGQDPQFLISFYEKMQSDKGSIPDRFSAQQFSDYHSELNMSSLELGDSALYFCASSTRGGNTEAFFGQGTRLTVV.

The V and J genes are TRBV6-6 and TRBJ2-5, with 7 bases that match TRBD1. The CDR3 has 16 amino acids. J gave up 4 bases and V 5 bases, and 13 bases lay outside the gene matches. CDR1 is MNHNY, CDR2 SVGAGI, per germline (reference sequence). CDR3 sequence (DNA): TGTGCCAGCAGTGCGCCCGCGACAGGGACGGGAGAGACCCAGTACTTC. Translated, it gives CASSAPATGTGETQYF.

The chain links TRBV7-3 to TRBJ2-5, with TRBD2 matching 11 bases. There are 15 residues in the CDR3. The J segment lost 2 bases and the V segment lost 3 bases, leaving 2 bases of the junction unmatched. From germline, CDR1 is SGHTA and CDR2 FQGTGA. The CDR3 sequence: CASSFSGREQETQYF. The CDR3 region has the DNA TGTGCCAGCAGCTTTAGCGGGAGGGAGCAAGAGACCCAGTACTTC.

This rearrangement joins TRBV27 to TRBJ1-6, with a possible D match to TRBD1 (5 bases). The CDR3 loop spans 14 amino acids. V gave up 6 bases and J gave up 8 bases, with 14 bases separating them. Germline V lookup: CDR1 MNHEY, CDR2 SMNVEV (reference sequence). DNA for the CDR3: TGTGCCAGCAGCCCGTCAGGGTATTATTCACCCCTCCACTTT. Translation: CASSPSGYYSPLHF.

The rearrangement links TRBV6-1 to TRBJ2-1; TRBD1 aligns across 8 bases. The CDR3 loop spans 13 amino acids. Germline lookup yields CDR1 MNHNS and CDR2 SASEGT. The trim removed 8 bases at V and 4 bases at J, leaving 4 bases unmatched. CDR3 in amino acids: CASGRDRYNEQFF. The CDR3 DNA sequence: TGTGCCAGCGGTAGGGACAGGTACAATGAGCAGTTCTTC.

This chain joins TRBV5-1 and TRBJ1-1; no definite D call. The length of the CDR3 is 14 residues. V lost 1 base and J 2 bases, leaving 9 bases between the germline ends. Germline V gene sequence: CDR1 SGHRS, CDR2 YFSETQ. CDR3: CASSLQDSNTEAFF. The CDR3 nucleotides read TGCGCCAGCAGCTTGCAGGATTCTAACACTGAAGCTTTCTTT.

The V call is TRBV19, the J call TRBJ2-7; 13 positions agree with TRBD2. V shed 6 bases, J shed 6 bases, and the junction held 11 bases outside the gene matches. The germline V gene encodes CDR1 LNHDA and CDR2 SQIVND (reference sequence). The CDR3 loop spans 16 amino acids. The CDR3 loop is CASRQTGLAGVIEQYF. The CDR3 region has the DNA TGTGCCAGTAGGCAAACAGGACTAGCGGGAGTCATCGAGCAGTACTTC.

The chain has TRBV27 and TRBJ2-5, with TRBD1 matching 7 bases. The DNA end lines up better with TRBJ2-7; the J call may be wrong. CDR1 MNHEY and CDR2 SMNVEV come from the germline V gene (reference sequence). This CDR3 comprises 15 residues. CDR3 loop: CASSSLTGEAYEQYF. In DNA form, the CDR3 reads TGTGCCAGCAGTTCACTTACAGGGGAAGCCTACGAGCAGTACTTC.

The chain uses TRBV4-1 and TRBJ1-5, with D perhaps TRBD1 (5 bases). Trimming removed 4 bases at V and 0 bases at J, with 19 bases between. From germline, CDR1 is MGHRA and CDR2 YSYEKL. The length of the CDR3 is 18 residues. The CDR3 coding sequence is TGCGCCAGCAGCCCTCGAGGAGTGTCGCAGGGTAGCAATCAGCCCCAGCATTTT. Translating gives CASSPRGVSQGSNQPQHF.

This clone was seen just once. The chain carries TRBV10-3 and TRBJ1-4; TRBD1 matches 9 bases. CDR1 is ENHRY, CDR2 SYGVKD, per germline. The junction had 5 bases not matched to a gene; V was cut back by 3 bases and J by 0 bases. The CDR3 consists of 17 residues. DNA for the CDR3: TGTGCCATCAGTGATTCGAGACAGGGGGCAACTAATGAAAAACTGTTTTTT. Encoded protein: CAISDSRQGATNEKLFF.